This passage covers 20 T cell receptor beta chains from one sample sequenced in a study of blood T cell repertoires in COVID-19. Profiled with immunoSEQ multiplex PCR; TCRdb holds only in-frame clones, not every one. Counted here are under 200,000 clones, around four fifths occurring once; the ten biggest clones make up roughly 1.9%. Input material: peripheral blood. These receptor sequences come from an elderly woman with acute or convalescent COVID-19.

This sequence joins TRBV28 and TRBJ2-2; possible D gene TRBD1, 6 bases. Germline CDR1 MDHEN, CDR2 SYDVKM. CDR3 length: 15 residues. V lost 10 bases to trimming and J lost 1 base, with 16 bases between them. The CDR3 is CATLNPTGNTGELFF. The CDR3, as DNA: TGTGCCACCCTTAATCCGACAGGGAACACCGGGGAGCTGTTTTTT. The whole variable domain, remainder taken from reference TRBV28 and TRBJ2-2, is DVKVTQSSRYLVKRTGEKVFLECVQDMDHENMFWYRQDPGLGLRLIYFSYDVKMKEKGDIPEGYSVSREKKERFSLILESASTNQTSMYLCATLNPTGNTGELFFGEGSRLTVL.

The V call is TRBV7-2, the J call TRBJ1-5; D might be TRBD1 (6 bases). Germline CDR1 is SGHTA and CDR2 is FQGNSA. V gave up 4 bases and J gave up 7 bases, with 14 bases separating them. The CDR3 sequence is 14 residues long. The CDR3 is CASSSRGFGQPQHF. In nucleotides, the CDR3 is TGTGCCAGCAGCTCCAGGGGTTTTGGGCAGCCCCAGCATTTT.

The V call is TRBV15, the J call TRBJ2-1; a weak D match, TRBD1 (5 bases). This CDR3 comprises 18 residues. Germline CDR1 and CDR2: LNHNV and YYDKDF (reference sequence). The ends were cut back, 0 bases at V and 5 bases at J, with 20 bases in the middle. In DNA form, the CDR3 reads TGTGCCACCAGCAGAGACCCTATAGGGCCGACAGACCACAATGAGCAGTTCTTC. As protein: CATSRDPIGPTDHNEQFF.

V and J are TRBV7-8 and TRBJ2-5; 9 bases line up with TRBD2. The CDR3 spans 17 residues. V shed 5 bases, J shed 5 bases, and the junction held 15 bases outside the gene matches. Looked up from germline, CDR1 is SGHVS and CDR2 is FQNEAQ. The CDR3 DNA sequence: TGTGCCAGCAGCCCATTAGCGGGAGTTTTTTTTGTGGAGACCCAGTACTTC. This translates into CASSPLAGVFFVETQYF.

As DNA, the CDR3 is TGTGCCAGCAGCTTAGGGGTGGTTTTCGCGGGACTCTCCTACGAGCAGTACTTC. This codes for CASSLGVVFAGLSYEQYF. The chain employs TRBV7-9 and TRBJ2-7; possible D gene TRBD2, 6 bases. The ends were cut back, 1 base at V and 0 bases at J, with 19 bases in the middle. Germline V gene data show CDR1 as SEHNR and CDR2 as FQNEAQ (reference sequence). The CDR3 length is 18 residues.

The V and J genes are TRBV19 and TRBJ1-5; 8 bases are shared with TRBD1. After removal of 9 bases from V and 4 bases from J, the junction contained 2 bases not matched to a gene. The germline V gene encodes CDR1 LNHDA and CDR2 SQIVND (reference sequence). This CDR3 has 12 amino acids. CDR3 loop: CASRTGNQPQHF. CDR3 sequence (DNA): TGTGCCAGCAGGACAGGGAATCAGCCCCAGCATTTT.

The chain carries TRBV11-3 and TRBJ2-3; TRBD1 aligns across 10 bases. This CDR3 is built from 15 residues. Trimming took 3 bases from V and 4 from J; bases not matched to a gene: 4. The germline CDR1 and CDR2 sequences are SGHNT and YENEEA. CDR3 sequence: CASSLRQGAADTQYF. The CDR3, as DNA: TGTGCCAGCAGCTTGCGACAGGGGGCTGCAGATACGCAGTATTTT.

The chain is built from TRBV6-5 and TRBJ1-5; tentative D call: TRBD1 (5 bases). V was shortened by 4 bases and J by 10 bases, with 14 bases between the two germline ends. Germline CDR1 is MNHEY and CDR2 is SVGAGI. The CDR3 is 13 residues long. CDR3 residues: CASSSGPQGPQHF. The CDR3 coding sequence is TGTGCCAGCAGTTCGGGCCCTCAGGGCCCCCAGCATTTT.

The J gene is TRBJ1-1, the V gene TRBV7-2, with 8 bases identical to TRBD1. This CDR3 is built from 13 residues. Trimming cost V 3 bases and J 8 bases; bases outside gene matches: 5. Germline CDR1 SGHTA, CDR2 FQGNSA. For the CDR3, the DNA is TGTGCCAGCAGCTTCGGTGGACAGGGAGAAGCTTTCTTT. Translating gives CASSFGGQGEAFF.

V is TRBV11-2 and J is TRBJ2-5, with D perhaps TRBD1 (7 bases). This CDR3 has 16 amino acids. V lost 7 bases and J 5 bases, leaving 23 bases between the germline ends. Germline-derived CDR1 and CDR2 are SGHAT and FQNNGV. The CDR3 nucleotides are TGTGCCAGCACCATGGTCGGAGGGGGCGTTGGCGAGACCCAGTACTTC. Its protein is CASTMVGGGVGETQYF.

The chain is built from TRBV2 and TRBJ2-3; 7 nucleotides align to TRBD2. The V gene's germline CDR1 is SNHLY and CDR2 FYNNEI. Unmatched junction bases numbered 5, after V lost 8 bases and J lost 0 bases. The CDR3 extends over 14 amino acids. The CDR3, as DNA: TGTGCCAGCGGCTCTAGCGGAAGCACAGATACGCAGTATTTT. Translation: CASGSSGSTDTQYF. Based on the CDR3 plus reference TRBV2 and TRBJ2-3, the full variable domain is EPEVTQTPSHQVTQMGQEVILRCVPISNHLYFYWYRQILGQKVEFLVSFYNNEISEKSEIFDDQFSVERPDGSNFTLKIRSTKLEDSAMYFCASGSSGSTDTQYFGPGTRLTVL.

The chain has TRBV19 and TRBJ1-3, with TRBD1 matching 7 bases. In germline, CDR1 is LNHDA, CDR2 SQIVND (reference sequence). V lost 3 bases and J lost 0; bases outside the gene matches: 5. There are 16 residues in the CDR3. In DNA form, the CDR3 reads TGTGCCAGTAGTATGGGATGGACAGGCTCTGGAAACACCATATATTTT. As protein: CASSMGWTGSGNTIYF. The complete variable domain, with remaining parts taken from reference TRBV19 and TRBJ1-3, reads DGGITQSPKYLFRKEGQNVTLSCEQNLNHDAMYWYRQDPGQGLRLIYYSQIVNDFQKGDIAEGYSVSREKKESFPLTVTSAQKNPTAFYLCASSMGWTGSGNTIYFGEGSWLTVV.

The chain recombines TRBV2 with TRBJ1-2, with 7 bases fitting TRBD1. V trimming: 0 bases; J trimming: 14 bases; junction bases outside the gene matches: 9. Germline CDR1 and CDR2: SNHLY and FYNNEI. CDR3 length equals 13 residues. CDR3 nucleotides: TGTGCCAGCAGTGAAGCGGGCGACAGGGCTCGGACCTTC. This sequence encodes CASSEAGDRARTF.

This clone appeared a few times. The chain couples TRBV30 to TRBJ2-1; tentatively, D is TRBD2 (6 bases). The CDR3 runs 17 residues. Trimming cost V 1 base and J 7 bases, with 23 bases left between them. Germline lookup yields CDR1 GTSNPN and CDR2 SVGIG (reference sequence). Here the CDR3 DNA reads TGTGCCTGGAGTGATCCAACCGCCGGGACTGAGAGGAATGAGCAGTTCTTC. Amino acids: CAWSDPTAGTERNEQFF.

The chain couples TRBV19 to TRBJ1-1, with a possible D match to TRBD1 (5 bases). CDR3 length: 13 amino acids. V was cut by 4 bases and J by 7 bases, with 13 bases left in between. Germline V lookup: CDR1 LNHDA, CDR2 SQIVND (reference sequence). The CDR3 protein is CASSTGERGEAFF. The CDR3 DNA follows: TGTGCCAGTAGTACTGGTGAAAGGGGTGAAGCTTTCTTT.

This clone was seen a single time. The DNA of the CDR3 is TGCGCCAGCAGCCAGACAGGGGTCTACACTGAAGCTTTCTTT. It translates to CASSQTGVYTEAFF. The chain joins TRBV4-3 to TRBJ1-1; TRBD1 matches 8 bases. The CDR3 consists of 14 residues. The germline gives CDR1 LGHNA, CDR2 YSLEER. V lost 3 bases to trimming and J lost 3 bases; unmatched junction nucleotides: 3.

This clone occurred once. This chain's CDR3 is CASSRLTTYEQYF. CDR3 nucleotides: TGTGCCAGCAGCCGACTCACGACCTACGAGCAGTACTTC. The V and J genes are TRBV5-6 and TRBJ2-7; the D is unclear. Trimming removed 4 bases from V and 2 bases from J, with 10 bases in between. Per the germline V gene, CDR1 is SGHDT and CDR2 is YYEEEE. The CDR3 loop spans 13 amino acids.

The chain employs TRBV19 and TRBJ2-3; 8 bases agree with TRBD2. The CDR3 is 15 amino acids. Germline trimming cut 3 bases from V and 1 base from J; bases unmatched to any gene: 3. Germline values: CDR1 LNHDA, CDR2 SQIVND (reference sequence). CDR3 region: CASSMARGGTDTQYF. CDR3 DNA sequence: TGTGCCAGTAGTATGGCGCGGGGGGGCACAGATACGCAGTATTTT.

The CDR3 region has the DNA TGTGCCAGCAGTTTATTGTTTCAGGGTCAGCCCCAGCATTTT. This translates into CASSLLFQGQPQHF. The chain uses TRBV28 and TRBJ1-5; perhaps TRBD1 as D (5 bases). V gave up 1 base and J gave up 6 bases, with 10 bases separating them. Germline V gene sequence: CDR1 MDHEN, CDR2 SYDVKM. The CDR3 sequence is 14 residues long.

The chain links TRBV7-9 to TRBJ2-2; D possibly corresponds to TRBD2 (6 bases). This CDR3 spans 13 amino acids. Germline CDR1 reads SEHNR; CDR2 reads FQNEAQ (reference sequence). Between the trimmed V and J ends, which lost 5 bases and 6 bases, there was a span of 10 bases. CDR3 coding DNA: TGTGCCAGCAGCCGCGGGATGGCCGGGGAGCTGTTTTTT. Encoded protein: CASSRGMAGELFF.